The next 20 T cell receptor beta chains were all read from a single sample in a study of blood T cell repertoires in COVID-19. The data were produced by immunoSEQ multiplex PCR, yet TCRdb's version contains in-frame clones alone and is incomplete. The sample has tens of thousands of clones; almost 80% are singletons. Sequencing input: peripheral blood. The receptor source for this set is a woman aged 60-75 years with acute or convalescent COVID-19.

The V gene is TRBV9, the J gene TRBJ1-4; the D is unclear. Germline CDR1 and CDR2: SGDLS and YYNGEE. This CDR3 has 15 residues. Trimming left V 0 bases short and J 7 bases short, with 13 bases between. The CDR3 region has the DNA TGTGCCAGCAGCGTAGGCCCCACCGGTGGTGAAAAACTGTTTTTT. This translates into CASSVGPTGGEKLFF.

The CDR3: CASSSLKQGIGGYSPLHF. DNA for the CDR3: TGTGCCAGCAGCTCACTTAAACAGGGAATAGGGGGTTATTCACCCCTCCACTTT. The chain uses TRBV11-2 and TRBJ1-6; maybe TRBD1 (6 bases). The CDR3 contains 18 residues. Per germline, CDR1 SGHAT and CDR2 FQNNGV. Trimming stripped 4 bases from V and 8 bases from J, with 24 bases between.

The rearrangement links TRBV7-8 to TRBJ2-5; D uncertain. The CDR3 has 13 residues. Germline CDR1 reads SGHVS; CDR2 reads FQNEAQ. V was clipped by 2 bases and J by 3 bases, with 7 bases between them. The CDR3 region has the DNA TGTGCCAGCAGCTTAAGCCAAGAAGAGACCCAGTACTTC. As protein: CASSLSQEETQYF.

Only a few counts were recorded for this clone. The chain employs TRBV27 and TRBJ1-5; D unclear. Germline V gene sequence: CDR1 MNHEY, CDR2 SMNVEV (reference sequence). The CDR3 spans 13 residues. V gave up 6 bases and J gave up 0 bases, with 6 bases separating them. The CDR3 sequence is CASRGNSNQPQHF. The CDR3 bases are TGTGCCAGCAGGGGCAATAGCAATCAGCCCCAGCATTTT.

The rearrangement joins TRBV27 to TRBJ2-5; D is perhaps TRBD2 (7 bases). V shed 3 bases and J shed 6 bases, with 14 bases lying between them. CDR1 and CDR2 (germline): MNHEY, SMNVEV (reference sequence). There are 14 residues in the CDR3. In DNA form, the CDR3 reads TGTGCCAGCAGTTTCATCGGGGGGACAAAGACCCAGTACTTC. Amino acid sequence: CASSFIGGTKTQYF.

V and J are TRBV2 and TRBJ2-5, with 12 bases that match TRBD1. V shed 8 bases, J shed 5 bases, and the junction held 6 bases outside the gene matches. The CDR3 length is 14 residues. Germline CDR1 reads SNHLY; CDR2 reads FYNNEI. The CDR3 sequence is CASSGQGAGETQYF. DNA for the CDR3: TGTGCCAGCTCGGGACAGGGGGCTGGGGAGACCCAGTACTTC.

The chain employs TRBV5-1 and TRBJ2-3; 9 bases are a match to TRBD2. The V gene end was trimmed by 3 bases and the J gene end by 4 bases; junction bases not matched to a gene: 6. Per germline, CDR1 SGHRS and CDR2 YFSETQ. There are 15 residues in the CDR3. The CDR3 nucleotides are TGCGCCAGCAGCTGGGCGGGGGGGCTGTCAGATACGCAGTATTTT. This encodes CASSWAGGLSDTQYF.

This sequence joins TRBV7-2 and TRBJ1-5; 7 positions agree with TRBD1. In germline, CDR1 is SGHTA, CDR2 FQGNSA. The CDR3 is 15 amino acids. The ends lost 5 bases at V and 0 bases at J; junction bases unmatched: 4. This CDR3 is CASSTGANSNQPQHF. In DNA form, the CDR3 reads TGTGCCAGCAGCACAGGGGCAAATAGCAATCAGCCCCAGCATTTT.

CDR3 sequence reads: CASSELQDRGHEQYF. The CDR3 DNA follows: TGTGCCAGCAGTGAACTACAGGACAGGGGTCACGAGCAGTACTTC. The chain links TRBV2 to TRBJ2-7, with TRBD1 identical over 9 bases. Trimming removed 2 bases from V and 5 bases from J; junction bases left unmatched: 7. The CDR3 consists of 15 residues. Germline loops: CDR1 SNHLY, CDR2 FYNNEI.

This chain connects TRBV7-3 to TRBJ1-3; no reliable D call. CDR1 and CDR2 (germline): SGHTA, FQGTGA. V was shortened by 2 bases and J by 4 bases, with 6 bases between the two germline ends. The CDR3 extends over 13 amino acids. Written as DNA, the CDR3 is TGTGCCAGCAGCTTATTCTCCGGAAACACCATATATTTT. Amino acid sequence: CASSLFSGNTIYF.

On this clone itself: The junction does not match germline at one end; this may be a read error. The chain employs TRBV28 and TRBJ1-2, with D possibly matching TRBD1 (6 bases). The length of the CDR3 is 10 residues. Looked up from germline, CDR1 is MDHEN and CDR2 is SYDVKM. Here the CDR3 reads CASGSTGPYF. CDR3 nucleotides: TGTGCCAGCGGGTCGACAGGACCGTACTTC.

Note on this clone: Distinct nucleotide sequences in the sample also encode this CDR3. V and J are TRBV14 and TRBJ1-3, with D possibly being TRBD1 (5 bases). The germline gives CDR1 SGHDN, CDR2 FVKESK. This CDR3 contains 14 residues. V was cut by 4 bases and J by 1 base, with 8 bases left in between. CDR3 in amino acids: CASSPTVSGNTIYF. CDR3 coding DNA: TGTGCCAGCAGCCCGACAGTTTCTGGAAACACCATATATTTT.

V gene TRBV7-9 combines with J gene TRBJ1-1, with 9 bases identical to TRBD1. The CDR3 has 14 amino acids. Germline V gene data show CDR1 as SEHNR and CDR2 as FQNEAQ (reference sequence). V shed 1 base and J 5 bases; nucleotides not matched to a gene: 2. CDR3 loop: CASSLGTGETEAFF. CDR3 nucleotide sequence: TGTGCCAGCAGCTTAGGGACAGGGGAAACTGAAGCTTTCTTT.

The V call is TRBV5-1, the J call TRBJ2-5, with 9 bases matching TRBD2. V lost 4 bases, J lost 4 bases, and 5 bases stayed unmatched. CDR1 and CDR2 (germline): SGHRS, YFSETQ. The CDR3 has 14 residues. The chain's CDR3 is CASSKTSGSETQYF. The CDR3 nucleotides are TGCGCCAGCAGCAAGACTAGCGGCTCAGAGACCCAGTACTTC. Based on the CDR3 plus reference TRBV5-1 and TRBJ2-5, the full variable domain is KAGVTQTPRYLIKTRGQQVTLSCSPISGHRSVSWYQQTPGQGLQFLFEYFSETQRNKGNFPGRFSGRQFSNSRSEMNVSTLELGDSALYLCASSKTSGSETQYFGPGTRLLVL.

This clone was detected a few times. The CDR3 DNA follows: TGTGCCAGCAGCTCCGGGACAGCTAACTATGGCTACACCTTC. This codes for CASSSGTANYGYTF. This chain links TRBV5-6 with TRBJ1-2; 7 positions match TRBD1. The CDR3 has 14 residues. Germline V CDR1 and CDR2: SGHDT, YYEEEE. Trimming cost V 3 bases and J 0 bases; bases outside gene matches: 2. The full variable domain, rest sourced from reference TRBV5-6 and TRBJ1-2, is DAGVTQSPTHLIKTRGQQVTLRCSPKSGHDTVSWYQQALGQGPQFIFQYYEEEERQRGNFPDRFSGHQFPNYSSELNVNALLLGDSALYLCASSSGTANYGYTFGSGTRLTVV.

The gene calls are TRBV4-1 and TRBJ2-3; D unresolved. Looked up from germline, CDR1 is MGHRA and CDR2 is YSYEKL. The V gene lost 4 bases and the J gene lost 1 base, with 9 bases spanning the gap. The CDR3 runs to 14 residues. DNA of the CDR3: TGCGCCAGCAGCCGTCGGGTCCGCACAGATACGCAGTATTTT. This sequence encodes CASSRRVRTDTQYF.

This chain uses TRBV3-1 (or the pseudogene TRBV3-2) with TRBJ1-2; D may be TRBD1 (5 bases). CDR1 LGHDT and CDR2 YNNKEL come from the germline V gene (reference sequence). V lost 0 bases to trimming and J lost 2 bases, with 16 bases between them. This CDR3 spans 17 amino acids. The CDR3 sequence is CASSQDHTGFRNYGYTF. As DNA, the CDR3 is TGTGCCAGCAGCCAAGATCATACAGGTTTCCGAAACTATGGCTACACCTTC.

This clone was counted once. The chain uses TRBV4-1 and TRBJ2-3; D may be TRBD2 (5 bases). V lost 4 bases and J lost 3, with 17 bases in between. Germline CDR1 is MGHRA and CDR2 is YSYEKL. The CDR3 covers 16 residues. The chain's CDR3 is CASSRVLGESTDTQYF. The CDR3 DNA reads TGCGCCAGCAGCCGCGTTCTTGGGGAGTCGACAGATACGCAGTATTTT.

V is TRBV5-1 and J is TRBJ2-7; 7 positions agree with TRBD2. The CDR3 totals 15 residues. J lost 5 bases, V lost 4 bases, and 12 bases had no gene match. Germline V lookup: CDR1 SGHRS, CDR2 YFSETQ. CDR3 residues: CASSRGDEITHEQYF. The DNA of the CDR3 is TGCGCCAGCAGCCGGGGGGACGAGATTACCCACGAGCAGTACTTC.

The CDR3 is CASRPTGWSTEAFF. CDR3 DNA sequence: TGCGCCAGCAGACCAACAGGGTGGAGTACTGAAGCTTTCTTT. The chain uses TRBV5-1 and TRBJ1-1; D is perhaps TRBD1 (6 bases). Trimming took off 5 bases at V and 5 bases at J, with 16 bases between the two ends. Germline CDR1 SGHRS, CDR2 YFSETQ. CDR3 length equals 14 residues.